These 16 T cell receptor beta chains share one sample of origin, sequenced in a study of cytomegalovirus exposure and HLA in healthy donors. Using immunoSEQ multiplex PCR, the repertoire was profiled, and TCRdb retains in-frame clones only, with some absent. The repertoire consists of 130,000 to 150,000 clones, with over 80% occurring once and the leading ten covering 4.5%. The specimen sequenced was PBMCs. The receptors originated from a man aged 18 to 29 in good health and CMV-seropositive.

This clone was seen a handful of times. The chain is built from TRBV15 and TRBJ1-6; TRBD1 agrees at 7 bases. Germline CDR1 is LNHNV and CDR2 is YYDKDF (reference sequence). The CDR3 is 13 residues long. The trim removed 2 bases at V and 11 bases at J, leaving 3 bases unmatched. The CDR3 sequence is CATSRPDRAPLHF. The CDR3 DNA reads TGTGCCACCAGCAGACCTGACAGGGCACCCCTCCACTTT.

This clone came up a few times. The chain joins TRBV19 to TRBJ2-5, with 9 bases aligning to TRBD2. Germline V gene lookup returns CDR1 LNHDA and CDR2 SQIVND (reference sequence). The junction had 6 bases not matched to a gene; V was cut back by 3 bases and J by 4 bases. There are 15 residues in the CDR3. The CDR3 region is CASSISGSLTETQYF. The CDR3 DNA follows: TGTGCCAGTAGTATTAGCGGGAGCTTGACAGAGACCCAGTACTTC.

CDR3 protein: CASSADRGREAFF. The DNA of the CDR3 is TGTGCCAGCAGCGCCGACAGGGGGAGAGAAGCTTTCTTT. The chain employs TRBV5-6 and TRBJ1-1; 9 bases map to TRBD1. The CDR3 has 13 residues. The V and J ends lost 4 bases and 8 bases, in that order; junction bases with no gene match: 6. The germline V gene has CDR1 SGHDT and CDR2 YYEEEE.

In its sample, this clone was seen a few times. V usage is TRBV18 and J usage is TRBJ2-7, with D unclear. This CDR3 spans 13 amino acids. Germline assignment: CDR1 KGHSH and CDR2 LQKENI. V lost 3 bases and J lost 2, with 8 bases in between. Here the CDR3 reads CASSPRQTYEQYF. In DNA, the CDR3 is TGTGCCAGCTCACCCCGTCAGACCTACGAGCAGTACTTC.

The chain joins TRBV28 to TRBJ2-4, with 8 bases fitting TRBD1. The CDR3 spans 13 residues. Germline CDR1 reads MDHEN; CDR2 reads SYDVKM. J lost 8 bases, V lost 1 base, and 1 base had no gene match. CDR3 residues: CASSLSGGDIQYF. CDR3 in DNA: TGTGCCAGCAGTTTATCAGGGGGCGACATTCAGTACTTC.

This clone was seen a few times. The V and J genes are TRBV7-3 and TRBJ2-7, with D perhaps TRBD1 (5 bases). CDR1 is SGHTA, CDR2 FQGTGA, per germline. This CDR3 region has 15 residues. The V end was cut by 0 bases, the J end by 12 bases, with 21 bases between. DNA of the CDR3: TGTGCCAGCAGCTTAACGGACACCCACGGGTCCAGGTGGTACTTC. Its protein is CASSLTDTHGSRWYF.

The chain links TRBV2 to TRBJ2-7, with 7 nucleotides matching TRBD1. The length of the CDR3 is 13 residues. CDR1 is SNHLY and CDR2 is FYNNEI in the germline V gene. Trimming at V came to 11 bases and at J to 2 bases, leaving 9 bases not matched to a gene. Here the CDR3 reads CAGTGAKTYEQYF. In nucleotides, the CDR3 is TGTGCCGGAACAGGGGCTAAAACCTACGAGCAGTACTTC.

CDR3 in amino acids: CASSSSGQEIEQYF. The CDR3 DNA is TGTGCCAGCAGTTCTTCCGGACAGGAAATCGAGCAGTACTTC. The chain links TRBV28 to TRBJ2-7, with TRBD1 matching over 7 bases. There are 14 residues in the CDR3. Germline CDR1 MDHEN, CDR2 SYDVKM. V was pared by 4 bases and J by 6 bases, with 9 bases of the junction left unmatched. Full variable domain (rest looked up from reference TRBV28 and TRBJ2-7): DVKVTQSSRYLVKRTGEKVFLECVQDMDHENMFWYRQDPGLGLRLIYFSYDVKMKEKGDIPEGYSVSREKKERFSLILESASTNQTSMYLCASSSSGQEIEQYFGPGTRLTVT.

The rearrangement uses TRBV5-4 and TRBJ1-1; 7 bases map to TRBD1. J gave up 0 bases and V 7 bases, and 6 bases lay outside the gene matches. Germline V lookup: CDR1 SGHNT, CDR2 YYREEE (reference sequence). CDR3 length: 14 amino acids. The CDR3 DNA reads TGTGCCAGCGGAGGACAGGACTTGAACACTGAAGCTTTCTTT. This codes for CASGGQDLNTEAFF.

CDR3 sequence reads: CASRGWGVRETQYF. CDR3 DNA: TGTGCCAGCAGGGGGTGGGGGGTCCGAGAGACCCAGTACTTC. The chain recombines TRBV25-1 with TRBJ2-5; D is perhaps TRBD2 (6 bases). Trimming pared 6 bases from V and 4 bases from J, leaving 15 bases between. Germline CDR1 is MGHDK and CDR2 is SYGVNS. The CDR3 is 14 residues long.

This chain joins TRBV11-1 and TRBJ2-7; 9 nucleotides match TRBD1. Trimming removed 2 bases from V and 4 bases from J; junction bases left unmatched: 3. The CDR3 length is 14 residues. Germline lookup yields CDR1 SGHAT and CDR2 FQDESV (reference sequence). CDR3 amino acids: CASSLQGQGYEQYF. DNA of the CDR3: TGTGCCAGCAGCTTACAAGGACAGGGGTACGAGCAGTACTTC.

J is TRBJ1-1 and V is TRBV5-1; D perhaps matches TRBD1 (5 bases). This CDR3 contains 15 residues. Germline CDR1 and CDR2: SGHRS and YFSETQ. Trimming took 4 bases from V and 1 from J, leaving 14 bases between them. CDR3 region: CASSPLGATNTEAFF. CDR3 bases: TGCGCCAGCAGCCCTCTAGGGGCGACGAACACTGAAGCTTTCTTT.

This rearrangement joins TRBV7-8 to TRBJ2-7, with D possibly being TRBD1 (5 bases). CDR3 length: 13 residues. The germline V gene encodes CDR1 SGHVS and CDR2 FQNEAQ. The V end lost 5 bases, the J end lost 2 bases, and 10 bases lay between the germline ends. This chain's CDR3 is CASSVTGTYEQYF. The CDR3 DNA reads TGTGCCAGCAGCGTTACAGGAACCTACGAGCAGTACTTC.

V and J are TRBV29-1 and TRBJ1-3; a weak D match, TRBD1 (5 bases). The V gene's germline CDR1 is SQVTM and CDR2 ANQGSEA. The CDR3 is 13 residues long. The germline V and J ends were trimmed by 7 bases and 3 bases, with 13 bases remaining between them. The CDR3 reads CSAQMTVGNTIYF. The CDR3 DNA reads TGCAGCGCCCAAATGACAGTTGGAAACACCATATATTTT. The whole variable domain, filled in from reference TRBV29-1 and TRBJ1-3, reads SAVISQKPSRDICQRGTSLTIQCQVDSQVTMMFWYRQQPGQSLTLIATANQGSEATYESGFVIDKFPISRPNLTFSTLTVSNMSPEDSSIYLCSAQMTVGNTIYFGEGSWLTVV.

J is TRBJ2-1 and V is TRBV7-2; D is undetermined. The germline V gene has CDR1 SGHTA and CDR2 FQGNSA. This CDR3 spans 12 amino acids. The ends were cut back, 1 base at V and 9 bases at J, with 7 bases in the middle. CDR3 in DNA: TGTGCCAGCAGCTTAGGACCGGGTGAGCAGTTCTTC. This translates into CASSLGPGEQFF. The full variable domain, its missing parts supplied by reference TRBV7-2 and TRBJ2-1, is GAGVSQSPSNKVTEKGKDVELRCDPISGHTALYWYRQSLGQGLEFLIYFQGNSAPDKSGLPSDRFSAERTGGSVSTLTIQRTQQEDSAVYLCASSLGPGEQFFGPGTRLTVL.

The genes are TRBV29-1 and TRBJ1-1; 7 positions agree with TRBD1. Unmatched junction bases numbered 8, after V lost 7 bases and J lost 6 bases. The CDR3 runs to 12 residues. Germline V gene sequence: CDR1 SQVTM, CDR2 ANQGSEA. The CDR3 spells CSGIQGPPEAFF. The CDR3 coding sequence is TGCAGCGGGATACAGGGGCCTCCTGAAGCTTTCTTT.